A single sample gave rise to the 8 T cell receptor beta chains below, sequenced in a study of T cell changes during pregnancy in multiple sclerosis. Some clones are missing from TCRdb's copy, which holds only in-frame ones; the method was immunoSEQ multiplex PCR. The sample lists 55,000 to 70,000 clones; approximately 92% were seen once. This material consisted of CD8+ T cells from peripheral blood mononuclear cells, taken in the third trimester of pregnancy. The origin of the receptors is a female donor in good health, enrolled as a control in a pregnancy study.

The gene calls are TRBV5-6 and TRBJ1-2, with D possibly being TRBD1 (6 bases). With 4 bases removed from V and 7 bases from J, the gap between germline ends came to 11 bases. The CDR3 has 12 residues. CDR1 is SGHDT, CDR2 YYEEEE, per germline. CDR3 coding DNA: TGTGCCAGCAGCGCGGGGGCAATTGGCTACACCTTC. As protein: CASSAGAIGYTF.

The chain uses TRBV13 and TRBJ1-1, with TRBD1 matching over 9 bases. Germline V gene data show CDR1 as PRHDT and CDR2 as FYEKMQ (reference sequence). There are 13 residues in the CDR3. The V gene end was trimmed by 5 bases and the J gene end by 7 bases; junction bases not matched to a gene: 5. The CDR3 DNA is TGTGCCAGCAGCCGGGACAGGGATCATGAAGCTTTCTTT. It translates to CASSRDRDHEAFF.

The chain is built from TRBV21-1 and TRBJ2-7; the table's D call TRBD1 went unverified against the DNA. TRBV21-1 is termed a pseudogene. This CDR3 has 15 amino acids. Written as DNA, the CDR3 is TGTGCCAGCAGCAGACAGGGAAGTAATTGGTACGAGCAGTACTTC. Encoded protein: CASSRQGSNWYEQYF.

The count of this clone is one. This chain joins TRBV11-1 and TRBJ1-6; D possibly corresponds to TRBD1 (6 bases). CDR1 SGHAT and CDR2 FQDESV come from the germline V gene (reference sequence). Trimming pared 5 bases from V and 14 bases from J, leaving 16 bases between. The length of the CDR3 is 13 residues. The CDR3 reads CASSPTQGWSLHF. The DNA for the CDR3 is TGTGCCAGCAGCCCTACACAGGGTTGGTCCCTCCACTTT.

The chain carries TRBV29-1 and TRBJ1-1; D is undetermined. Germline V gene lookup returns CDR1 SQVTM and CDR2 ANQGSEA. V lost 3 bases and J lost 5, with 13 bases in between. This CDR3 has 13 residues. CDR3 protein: CSVDEGRATEAFF. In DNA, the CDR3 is TGCAGCGTTGATGAGGGCCGAGCAACTGAAGCTTTCTTT.

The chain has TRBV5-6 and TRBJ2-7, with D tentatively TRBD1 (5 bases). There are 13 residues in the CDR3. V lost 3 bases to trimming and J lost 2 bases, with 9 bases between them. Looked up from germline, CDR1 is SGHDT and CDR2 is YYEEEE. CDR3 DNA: TGTGCCAGCAGCTCTGACAGCCCCTACGAGCAGTACTTC. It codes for CASSSDSPYEQYF. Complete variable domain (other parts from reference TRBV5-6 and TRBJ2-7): DAGVTQSPTHLIKTRGQQVTLRCSPKSGHDTVSWYQQALGQGPQFIFQYYEEEERQRGNFPDRFSGHQFPNYSSELNVNALLLGDSALYLCASSSDSPYEQYFGPGTRLTVT.

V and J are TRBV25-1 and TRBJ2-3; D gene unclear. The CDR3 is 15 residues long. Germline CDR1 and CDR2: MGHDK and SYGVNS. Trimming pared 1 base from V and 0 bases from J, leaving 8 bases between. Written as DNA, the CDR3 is TGTGCCAGCAGTGAATTCCATACTAGCACAGATACGCAGTATTTT. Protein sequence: CASSEFHTSTDTQYF.

The CDR3 nucleotides read TGTGCCAGCAGTGACAGGGGCTTCTCGTCCTACGAGCAGTACTTC. It specifies CASSDRGFSSYEQYF. The V call is TRBV27, the J call TRBJ2-7; 8 bases agree with TRBD1. CDR1 and CDR2 from the germline V gene are MNHEY and SMNVEV (reference sequence). The V and J ends lost 5 bases and 1 base, in that order; junction bases with no gene match: 7. The CDR3 loop spans 15 amino acids.